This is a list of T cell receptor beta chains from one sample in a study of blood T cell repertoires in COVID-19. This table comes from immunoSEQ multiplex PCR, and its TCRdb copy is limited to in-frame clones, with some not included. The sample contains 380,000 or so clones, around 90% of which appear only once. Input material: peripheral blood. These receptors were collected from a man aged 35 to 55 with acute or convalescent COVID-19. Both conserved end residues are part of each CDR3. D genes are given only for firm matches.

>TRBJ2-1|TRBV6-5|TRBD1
TGTGCCAGCTCCCCCCGGGACAGAATTGCGTATGAGCAGTTCTTC
CASSPRDRIAYEQFF
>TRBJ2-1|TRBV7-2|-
TGTGCCAGCAGCCTCTCCTCGTCCTACAATGAGCAGTTCTTC
CASSLSSSYNEQFF
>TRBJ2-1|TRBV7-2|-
TGTGCCAGCAGCGGGAGGGGGGGCTCCTACAATGAGCAGTTCTTC
CASSGRGGSYNEQFF
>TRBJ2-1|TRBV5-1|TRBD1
TGCGCCAGCAGCTTGGGGGGACAGGGGTGGAATGAGCAGTTCTTC
CASSLGGQGWNEQFF
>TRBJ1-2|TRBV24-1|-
TGTGCCACCAGTGATTTTGGGGGAGGCGGCTACACCTTC
CATSDFGGGGYTF
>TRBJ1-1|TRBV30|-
TGTGCCTGGACTGGCGGGGCCCCGAGAGGCACTGAAGCTTTCTTT
CAWTGGAPRGTEAFF
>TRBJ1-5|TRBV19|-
TGTGCCAGTAGTATAGGGGGCAGAACTAATCAGCCCCAGCATTTT
CASSIGGRTNQPQHF
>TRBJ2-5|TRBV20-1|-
TGCAGTGCTAGAGAGAAGAGGGCCCAGTACTTC
CSAREKRAQYF
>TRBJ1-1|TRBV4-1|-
TGCGCCAGCAGCCTCAAAGGGGCAGGGGTAGGTCGTGAAGCTTTCTTT
CASSLKGAGVGREAFF
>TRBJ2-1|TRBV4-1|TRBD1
TGCGCCAGCAGCCAGTACAGGGGCGAGCAGTTCTTC
CASSQYRGEQFF
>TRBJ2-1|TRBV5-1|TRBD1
TGCGCCAGCAGCTTGGGTACAGGGGGGACCGATGAGCAGTTCTTC
CASSLGTGGTDEQFF
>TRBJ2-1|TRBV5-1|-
TGCGCCAGCAGCTGGACAGCTTATAGCTCCTACAATGAGCAGTTCTTC
CASSWTAYSSYNEQFF
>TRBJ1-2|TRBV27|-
TGTGCCAGCAGTACGCCGTCAGGGTGGTATGGCTACACCTTC
CASSTPSGWYGYTF
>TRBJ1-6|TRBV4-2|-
TGTGCCAGCAGCCAAGACACAGGGAGGGTGGATTCACCCCTCCACTTT
CASSQDTGRVDSPLHF